The clone carrying this TCR beta chain appeared a few times. Its antigen is unknown. V gave up 1 base and J gave up 6 bases, with 18 bases separating them. The CDR3 runs to 16 residues. Germline CDR1 and CDR2: MNHEY and SVGAGI. Arm-PCR of CDR3 regions and iRepertoire HTBI primers were the basis on which TCR beta libraries were built. One entry per CDR3 protein results from TCRdb running MiXCR on the multiplex PCR reads. The sample includes about 520,000 distinct CDR3 sequences, around 12% of them seen just once. The record originates from a study of regulatory T cells in long-lasting Graves disease. Study-wide background: The study enrolled newly diagnosed Graves' patients on antithyroid drugs under 3 months. Study-level results: Persistent disease favored TRBV28, TRBJ1-2 and TRBJ2-5.

Specified time point: newly diagnosed GD, antithyroid drugs for less than 3 months. With RNA extracted from PBMCs as input, the TCR library was made. Another study also made use of these data, one on T cells in Graves' hyperthyroidism and ophthalmopathy. That report notes: Stable hyperthyroidism was separated from ophthalmopathy by a model based on 13 V-J features.

This specimen was peripheral blood mononuclear cells (PBMCs), taken at new diagnosis, from a patient treated with antithyroid drugs. The sequence was obtained from a woman younger than 45 with Graves disease. V usage is TRBV6-5 and J usage is TRBJ1-2; TRBD1 might be the D (5 bases). This chain's CDR3 is CASSYFGQRARDGYTF. As DNA, the CDR3 is TGTGCCAGCAGTTACTTCGGACAAAGGGCTAGGGATGGCTACACCTTC.